This record covers a single T cell receptor (beta chain). There is no known antigen for this receptor. Per-nucleotide qualities are absent, and no much larger clonotype sits a single base away. Cut back by 5 bases and 7 bases, the V and J ends lie 11 bases apart. From the cysteine up to the phenylalanine, the CDR3 has a length of 12 residues. Just CDR3 DNA is preserved here, 36 bases in frame from base 1. From a lookup of the germline V gene (reference sequence), CDR1 and CDR2 are PRHDT and FYEKMQ. The collaborating institutions used their own protocols to collect whole blood in K2EDTA tubes. For TCRbeta analysis, collaborators shipped samples as frozen whole blood, isolated PBMCs, or DNA extracted from either of those sample types. TCRbeta CDR3 regions were amplified from genomic DNA using the immunoSEQ Assay, a bias-controlled multiplex PCR. The authors' pipeline ran thus. The number of nucleated cells in each sample was estimated from the amplification of reference gene primers within the assay. To quantify the absolute abundance of each unique TCRbeta CDR3 rearrangement, sequence reads were collapsed and filtered. For each sample, productive Simpson clonality was calculated by taking the square root of Simpson's diversity index across productive rearrangements. Imported from immuneACCESS, the table was reduced by TCRdb to in-frame sequences with V and J called. These copies leave out some clones; in studies compared against another copy, an unresolved V gene accounts for under half, and the cause of the remainder is not known. Clone size and V and J calls were adopted from that table, with D and trimming inferred from the DNA. Present in this sample are 55,000 to 80,000 clones, 80% to 95% of which were seen just once. The ten top clones hold approximately 6% of the sample.

This entry comes from a study of blood T cell repertoires in COVID-19 (dated by TCRdb to between 2020 and 2021). With respect to the entire study: The collaborator samples originated in the United States, Italy and Spain and spanned the acute and convalescent phases of COVID-19. A freely available public database, intended as a resource for researchers studying the immune response to SARS-CoV-2, is where the repertoires were released. Deeply sampled blood TCRbeta repertoires from subjects exposed to, actively infected with, or recovered from COVID-19 were included in the dataset. The samples were drawn from the first 160 participants of the ongoing ImmuneRACE study and from some 1,300 subjects provided by 6 global collaborators. The prospective study material was composed of cDNA or gDNA derived from T cells, B-cell-depleted T cells, or PBMCs. HLA class I and class II types, where available, came from metadata supplied by the sample provider rather than from assay-based typing. Nearly every sample came with metadata listing a de-identified subject ID, COVID-19 status, age in years and sex.

The paper as a whole reports these results and caveats: How much clinical and demographic metadata was included differed by source and by participant, and the metadata was provided uncurated.

The source of this sequence is a human donor in a cohort sampled during active COVID-19. Source material: peripheral blood. The chain is encoded by TRBV13 joined to TRBJ1-1; possibly the D gene is TRBD1, per 5 matching bases. The CDR3 reads CASSDQGYEAFF. The sequenced DNA: TGTGCCAGCAGCGACCAGGGTTATGAAGCTTTCTTT.